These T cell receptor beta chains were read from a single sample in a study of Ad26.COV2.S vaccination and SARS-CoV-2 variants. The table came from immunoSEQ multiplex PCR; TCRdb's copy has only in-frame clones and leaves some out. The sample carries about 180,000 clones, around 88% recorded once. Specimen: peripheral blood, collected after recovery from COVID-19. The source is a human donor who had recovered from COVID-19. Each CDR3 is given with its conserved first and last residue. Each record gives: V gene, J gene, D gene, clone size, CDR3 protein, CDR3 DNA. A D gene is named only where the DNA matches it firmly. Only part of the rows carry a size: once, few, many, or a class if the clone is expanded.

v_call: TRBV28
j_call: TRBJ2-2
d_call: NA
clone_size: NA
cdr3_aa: CASSLLRVGTGELFF
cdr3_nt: TGTGCCAGCAGTTTATTGAGGGTTGGCACCGGGGAGCTGTTTTTT

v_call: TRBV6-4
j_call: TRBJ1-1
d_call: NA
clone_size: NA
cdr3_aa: CASSGAIGTEAFF
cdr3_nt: TGTGCCAGCAGTGGGGCGATCGGAACTGAAGCTTTCTTT

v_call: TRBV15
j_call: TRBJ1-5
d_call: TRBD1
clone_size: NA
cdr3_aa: CATSSYGQGMEPQHF
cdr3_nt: TGTGCCACCAGCAGCTACGGACAGGGGATGGAGCCCCAGCATTTT

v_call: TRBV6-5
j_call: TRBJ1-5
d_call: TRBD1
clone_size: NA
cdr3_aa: CASSFRDRSNQPQHF
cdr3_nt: TGTGCCAGCAGTTTCCGGGACAGGAGCAATCAGCCCCAGCATTTT

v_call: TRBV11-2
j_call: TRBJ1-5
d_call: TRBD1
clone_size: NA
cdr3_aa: CASSLGGILGGINQPQHF
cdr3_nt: TGTGCCAGCAGCTTAGGGGGAATCCTAGGGGGCATCAATCAGCCCCAGCATTTT

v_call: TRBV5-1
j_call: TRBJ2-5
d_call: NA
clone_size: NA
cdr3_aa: CASQEGLGETQYF
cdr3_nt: TGCGCCAGCCAGGAGGGGCTGGGAGAGACCCAGTACTTC

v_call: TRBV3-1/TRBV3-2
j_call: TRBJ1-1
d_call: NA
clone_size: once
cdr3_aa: CASSLKGNTEAFF
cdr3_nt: TGTGCCAGCAGCCTCAAGGGGAACACTGAAGCTTTCTTT

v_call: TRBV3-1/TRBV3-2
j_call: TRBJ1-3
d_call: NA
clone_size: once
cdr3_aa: CASRQQGSGNTIYF
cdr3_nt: TGTGCCAGCAGACAACAGGGCTCTGGAAACACCATATATTTT

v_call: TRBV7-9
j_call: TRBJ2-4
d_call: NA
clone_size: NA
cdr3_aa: CASSLKSLEFANIQYF
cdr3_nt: TGTGCCAGCAGCTTAAAAAGTCTGGAATTCGCAAACATTCAGTACTTC

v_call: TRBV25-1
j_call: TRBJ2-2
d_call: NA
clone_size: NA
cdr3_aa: CASSVFVVENTGELFF
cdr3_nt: TGTGCCAGCAGTGTCTTCGTTGTAGAGAACACCGGGGAGCTGTTTTTT

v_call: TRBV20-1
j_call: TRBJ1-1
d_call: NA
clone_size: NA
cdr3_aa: CSASMGRRGAMNTEAFF
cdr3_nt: TGCAGTGCTAGTATGGGGAGAAGGGGCGCGATGAACACTGAAGCTTTCTTT

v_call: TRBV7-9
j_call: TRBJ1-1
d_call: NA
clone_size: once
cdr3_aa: CASSTDGYTEAFF
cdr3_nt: TGTGCCAGCAGCACAGACGGCTACACTGAAGCTTTCTTT

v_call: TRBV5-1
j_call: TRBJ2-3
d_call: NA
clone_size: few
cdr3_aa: CASSPQDINTDTQYF
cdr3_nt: TGCGCCAGCAGCCCGCAGGACATTAACACAGATACGCAGTATTTT

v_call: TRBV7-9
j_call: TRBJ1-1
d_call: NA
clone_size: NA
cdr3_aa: CASSSPGDTEAFF
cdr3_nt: TGTGCCAGCAGCTCTCCCGGGGATACTGAAGCTTTCTTT

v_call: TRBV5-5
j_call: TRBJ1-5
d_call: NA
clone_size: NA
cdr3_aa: CASSFVSSQPQHF
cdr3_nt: TGTGCCAGCAGCTTTGTTTCTAGTCAGCCCCAGCATTTT

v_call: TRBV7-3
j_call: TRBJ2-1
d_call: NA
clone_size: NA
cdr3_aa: CASSLNREDEQFF
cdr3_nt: TGTGCCAGCAGCTTAAACAGGGAGGACGAGCAGTTCTTC

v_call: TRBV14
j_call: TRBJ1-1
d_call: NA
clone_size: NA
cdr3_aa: CASSKIRTPKNTEAFF
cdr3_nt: TGTGCCAGCAGCAAAATAAGGACACCTAAAAACACTGAAGCTTTCTTT

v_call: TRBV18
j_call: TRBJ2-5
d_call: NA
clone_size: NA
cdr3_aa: CASSYQQGRETQYF
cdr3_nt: TGTGCCAGCTCATACCAACAGGGACGAGAGACCCAGTACTTC

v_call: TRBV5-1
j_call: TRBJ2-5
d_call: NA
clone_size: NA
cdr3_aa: CASSPGDPGRETQYF
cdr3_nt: TGCGCCAGCAGCCCAGGGGATCCCGGTCGAGAGACCCAGTACTTC

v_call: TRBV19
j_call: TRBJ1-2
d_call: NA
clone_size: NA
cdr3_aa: CASYAQGRPNYGYTF
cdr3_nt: TGTGCCAGTTATGCACAGGGTCGTCCTAACTATGGCTACACCTTC

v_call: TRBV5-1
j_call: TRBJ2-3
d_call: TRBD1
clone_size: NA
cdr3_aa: CASSLGGQATTDTQYF
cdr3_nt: TGCGCCAGCAGCTTGGGGGGACAGGCGACCACAGATACGCAGTATTTT

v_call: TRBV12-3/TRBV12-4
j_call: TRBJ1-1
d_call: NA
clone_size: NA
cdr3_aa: CASSFPMNTEAFF
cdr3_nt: TGTGCCAGCAGTTTTCCAATGAACACTGAAGCTTTCTTT

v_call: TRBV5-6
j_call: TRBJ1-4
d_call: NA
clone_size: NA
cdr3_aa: CASSLQGMKEKLFF
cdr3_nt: TGTGCCAGCAGCTTGCAGGGTATGAAGGAAAAACTGTTTTTT

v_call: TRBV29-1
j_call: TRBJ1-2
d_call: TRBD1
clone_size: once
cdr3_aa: CSVGLDRGSYTF
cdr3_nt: TGCAGCGTCGGTCTTGACAGGGGGAGCTACACCTTC

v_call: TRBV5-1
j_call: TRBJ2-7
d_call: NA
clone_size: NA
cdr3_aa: CASSYTGSSYEQYF
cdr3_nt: TGCGCCAGCAGCTATACAGGGAGCTCCTACGAGCAGTACTTC

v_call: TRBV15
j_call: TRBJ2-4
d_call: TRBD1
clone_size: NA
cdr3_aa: CATSRDAAGTGLTNIQYF
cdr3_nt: TGTGCCACCAGCAGAGATGCGGCCGGGACAGGTCTGACAAACATTCAGTACTTC

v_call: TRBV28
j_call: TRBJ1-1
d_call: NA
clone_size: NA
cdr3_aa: CASRGGPNTEAFF
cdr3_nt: TGTGCCAGCAGGGGGGGCCCGAACACTGAAGCTTTCTTT

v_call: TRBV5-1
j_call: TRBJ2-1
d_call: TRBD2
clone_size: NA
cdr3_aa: CASSLETSGYNEQFF
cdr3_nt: TGCGCCAGCAGCTTGGAGACTAGCGGATACAATGAGCAGTTCTTC

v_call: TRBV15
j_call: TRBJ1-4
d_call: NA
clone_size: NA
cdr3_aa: CATSTRRRLNEKLFF
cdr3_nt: TGTGCCACCAGCACCCGACGGCGACTTAATGAAAAACTGTTTTTT

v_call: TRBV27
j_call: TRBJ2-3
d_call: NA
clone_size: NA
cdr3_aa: CASSFIRPDTQYF
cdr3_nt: TGTGCCAGCAGTTTTATCCGCCCAGATACGCAGTATTTT

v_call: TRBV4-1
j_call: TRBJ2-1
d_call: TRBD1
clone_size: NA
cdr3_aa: CASSQVGQGNYNEQFF
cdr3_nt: TGCGCCAGCAGCCAAGTAGGACAGGGGAACTACAATGAGCAGTTCTTC

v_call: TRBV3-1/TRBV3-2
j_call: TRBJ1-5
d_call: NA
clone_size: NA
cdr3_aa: CASSWPGVGQPQHF
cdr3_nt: TGTGCCAGCAGCTGGCCAGGGGTGGGTCAGCCCCAGCATTTT

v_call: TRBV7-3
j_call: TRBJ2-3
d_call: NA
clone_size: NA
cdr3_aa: CASKASLGTDTQYF
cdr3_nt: TGTGCCAGCAAAGCGAGCCTGGGCACAGATACGCAGTATTTT

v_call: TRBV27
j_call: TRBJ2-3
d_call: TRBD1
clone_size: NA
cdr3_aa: CASSFGTGGTDTQYF
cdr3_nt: TGTGCCAGCAGTTTTGGGACAGGGGGGACAGATACGCAGTATTTT

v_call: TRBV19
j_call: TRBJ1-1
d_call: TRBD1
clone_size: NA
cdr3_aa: CASTVGGGQINTEAFF
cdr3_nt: TGTGCCAGTACCGTCGGGGGGGGACAGATAAACACTGAAGCTTTCTTT

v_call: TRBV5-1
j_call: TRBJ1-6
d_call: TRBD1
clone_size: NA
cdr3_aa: CASSQTGGDSPLHF
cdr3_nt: TGCGCCAGCAGCCAAACAGGGGGCGATTCACCCCTCCACTTT

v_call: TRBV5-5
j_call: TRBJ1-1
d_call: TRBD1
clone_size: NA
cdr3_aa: CASSGRDRVMNTEAFF
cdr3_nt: TGTGCCAGCAGCGGCCGGGACAGGGTTATGAACACTGAAGCTTTCTTT

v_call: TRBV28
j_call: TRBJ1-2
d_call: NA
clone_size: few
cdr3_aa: CASRQGRRHDGYTF
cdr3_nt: TGTGCCAGCAGGCAAGGGCGGAGGCATGATGGCTACACCTTC

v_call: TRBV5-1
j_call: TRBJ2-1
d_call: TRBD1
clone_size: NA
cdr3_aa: CASSLGTAGQGFNEQFF
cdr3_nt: TGCGCCAGCAGCTTGGGGACCGCGGGACAGGGGTTCAATGAGCAGTTCTTC

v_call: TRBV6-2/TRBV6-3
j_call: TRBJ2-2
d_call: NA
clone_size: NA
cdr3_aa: CASSPIRNGELFF
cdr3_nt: TGTGCCAGCAGCCCTATCCGTAACGGGGAGCTGTTTTTT

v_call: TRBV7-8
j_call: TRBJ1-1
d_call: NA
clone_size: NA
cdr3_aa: CASNLGGLNTEAFF
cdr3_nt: TGTGCCAGCAACTTAGGGGGGTTGAACACTGAAGCTTTCTTT

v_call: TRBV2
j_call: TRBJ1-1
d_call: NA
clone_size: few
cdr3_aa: CASSQLLEAFF
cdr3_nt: TGTGCCAGCAGTCAGTTGTTAGAAGCTTTCTTT

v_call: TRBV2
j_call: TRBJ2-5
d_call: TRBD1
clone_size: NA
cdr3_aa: CASSTGVLRTQYF
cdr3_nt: TGTGCCAGCAGTACAGGGGTTTTGCGGACCCAGTACTTC

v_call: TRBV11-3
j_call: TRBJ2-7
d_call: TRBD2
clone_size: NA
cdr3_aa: CASSLGGTSYEQYF
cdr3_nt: TGTGCCAGCAGCTTAGGCGGGACTAGCTACGAGCAGTACTTC

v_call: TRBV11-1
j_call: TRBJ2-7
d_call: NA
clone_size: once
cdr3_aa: CASSSKGQGLYEQYF
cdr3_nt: TGTGCCAGCAGCTCGAAGGGCCAGGGGTTGTACGAGCAGTACTTC

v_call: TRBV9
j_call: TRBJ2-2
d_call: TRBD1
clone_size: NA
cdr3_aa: CASSLSGTGNGELFF
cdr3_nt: TGTGCCAGCAGCCTTTCCGGGACAGGGAACGGGGAGCTGTTTTTT

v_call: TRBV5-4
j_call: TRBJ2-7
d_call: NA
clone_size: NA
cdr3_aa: CASSTDRNSYEQYF
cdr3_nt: TGTGCCAGCAGCACGGACAGAAACTCCTACGAGCAGTACTTC

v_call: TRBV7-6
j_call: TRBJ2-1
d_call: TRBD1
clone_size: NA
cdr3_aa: CASSLTGTFGYNEQFF
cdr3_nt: TGTGCCAGCAGCCTGACAGGGACGTTTGGATACAATGAGCAGTTCTTC

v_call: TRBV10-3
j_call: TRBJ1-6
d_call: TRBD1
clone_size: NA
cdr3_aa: CAITGGGRNSPLHF
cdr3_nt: TGTGCCATCACAGGGGGCGGAAGAAATTCACCCCTCCACTTT

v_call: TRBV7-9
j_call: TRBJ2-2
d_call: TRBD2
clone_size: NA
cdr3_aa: CASSLGGGGATGELFF
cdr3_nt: TGTGCCAGCAGCTTAGGTGGCGGGGGGGCCACCGGGGAGCTGTTTTTT

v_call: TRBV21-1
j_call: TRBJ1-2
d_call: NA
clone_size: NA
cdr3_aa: CASRGVSYGYTF
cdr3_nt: TGTGCCAGCAGGGGGGTAAGCTATGGCTACACCTTC

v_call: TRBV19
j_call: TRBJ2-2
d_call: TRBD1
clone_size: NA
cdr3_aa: CASSIEQGRNTGELFF
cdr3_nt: TGTGCCAGTAGTATAGAACAGGGGAGGAACACCGGGGAGCTGTTTTTT

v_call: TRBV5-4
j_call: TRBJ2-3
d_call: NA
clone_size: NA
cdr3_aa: CASSLGGREPGKDTQYF
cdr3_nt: TGTGCCAGCAGCTTGGGGGGACGGGAACCTGGGAAAGATACGCAGTATTTT